Listed below are T cell receptor beta chains from one sample, sequenced in a study of cytomegalovirus exposure and HLA in healthy donors. Measured with immunoSEQ multiplex PCR; TCRdb has only the in-frame clones, and not every one. The sample includes more than 95,000 clones, 70% to 90% seen only once; the top ten take 4% to 4.5%. Sequencing used PBMCs. These TCRs come from a young woman in good health and CMV-seropositive. The CDR3 runs from the conserved cysteine through the conserved F or W. D genes are given only for firm matches. Clone size appears in some rows only: once, few, many, or a class for an expanded clone.

v_call: TRBV7-9
d_call: NA
clone_size: few
j_call: TRBJ2-1
cdr3_nt: TGTGCCAGCAGCCAGGGGGGATACAATGAGCAGTTCTTC
cdr3_aa: CASSQGGYNEQFF

v_call: TRBV6-1
d_call: NA
clone_size: NA
j_call: TRBJ1-5
cdr3_nt: TGTGCCAGCAGTGAATACAGTACGGGGGTCCTTAGCAATCAGCCCCAGCATTTT
cdr3_aa: CASSEYSTGVLSNQPQHF

v_call: TRBV9
d_call: NA
clone_size: once
j_call: TRBJ1-1
cdr3_nt: TGTGCCAGCAGCGTATGGGGGGGCGAAGCTTTCTTT
cdr3_aa: CASSVWGGEAFF

v_call: TRBV6-4
d_call: TRBD2
clone_size: NA
j_call: TRBJ2-3
cdr3_nt: TGTGCCAGCTTCGAGCGGCTAGCGGGAGAGGCAGATACGCAGTATTTT
cdr3_aa: CASFERLAGEADTQYF

v_call: TRBV7-3
d_call: TRBD1
clone_size: NA
j_call: TRBJ1-2
cdr3_nt: TGTGCCAGCAGCGAAAACTCCCTGGGACAGGGCGGCGGCTACACCTTC
cdr3_aa: CASSENSLGQGGGYTF

v_call: TRBV7-9
d_call: NA
clone_size: NA
j_call: TRBJ1-4
cdr3_nt: TGTGCCAGCAGCATTCGACAGCCGACGGGTGAAAAACTGTTTTTT
cdr3_aa: CASSIRQPTGEKLFF

v_call: TRBV5-1
d_call: TRBD1
clone_size: NA
j_call: TRBJ1-1
cdr3_nt: TGCGCCAGCCGTCAGGCGGGGAACAGGGGATACACTGAAGCTTTCTTT
cdr3_aa: CASRQAGNRGYTEAFF

v_call: TRBV5-6
d_call: NA
clone_size: NA
j_call: TRBJ2-1
cdr3_nt: TGTGCCAGCAGGGGGCCTTTCCACAATGAGCAGTTCTTC
cdr3_aa: CASRGPFHNEQFF

v_call: TRBV4-1
d_call: NA
clone_size: NA
j_call: TRBJ1-1
cdr3_nt: TGCGCCAGCAGCCAAGTTCAGGGGAACACTGAAGCTTTCTTT
cdr3_aa: CASSQVQGNTEAFF

v_call: TRBV5-4
d_call: NA
clone_size: NA
j_call: TRBJ2-1
cdr3_nt: TGTGCCAGCAGCTATGAAACTTACAATGAGCAGTTCTTC
cdr3_aa: CASSYETYNEQFF

v_call: TRBV5-6
d_call: NA
clone_size: once
j_call: TRBJ2-5
cdr3_nt: TGTGCCAGCAGTCCAGCCCAGCGGGTAGAGACCCAGTACTTC
cdr3_aa: CASSPAQRVETQYF

v_call: TRBV27
d_call: TRBD2
clone_size: NA
j_call: TRBJ2-3
cdr3_nt: TGTGCCAGCAGTCGTGGGGCGGGAGGCACAGATACGCAGTATTTT
cdr3_aa: CASSRGAGGTDTQYF

v_call: TRBV4-1
d_call: TRBD1
clone_size: NA
j_call: TRBJ1-1
cdr3_nt: TGCGCCAGCAGCCAAGATCCGACAGGGTTAGGGACTGAAGCTTTCTTT
cdr3_aa: CASSQDPTGLGTEAFF

v_call: TRBV15
d_call: NA
clone_size: once
j_call: TRBJ1-4
cdr3_nt: TGTGCCACCAGCAGAGGAGGCGGGTCTAATGAAAAACTGTTTTTT
cdr3_aa: CATSRGGGSNEKLFF

v_call: TRBV4-1
d_call: TRBD1
clone_size: NA
j_call: TRBJ1-5
cdr3_nt: TGCGCCAGCAGCCAACTGACAGGGTTCGCACAGCCCCAGCATTTT
cdr3_aa: CASSQLTGFAQPQHF

v_call: TRBV2
d_call: TRBD1
clone_size: once
j_call: TRBJ2-7
cdr3_nt: TGTGCCAGCAGTCCCGGGACAGGGGGCGGTTACGAGCAGTACTTC
cdr3_aa: CASSPGTGGGYEQYF

v_call: TRBV6-1
d_call: NA
clone_size: NA
j_call: TRBJ1-5
cdr3_nt: TGTGCCAGCAGCTTTAATCAGCCCCAGCATTTT
cdr3_aa: CASSFNQPQHF

v_call: TRBV7-2
d_call: NA
clone_size: NA
j_call: TRBJ1-1
cdr3_nt: TGTGCCAGCAGCCCCAGGGGCCGGGAAGCTTTCTTT
cdr3_aa: CASSPRGREAFF

v_call: TRBV5-1
d_call: TRBD2
clone_size: NA
j_call: TRBJ2-7
cdr3_nt: TGCGCCAGCAGCCTCGGGACTAGCGGGACCCGTCTCTACGAGCAGTACTTC
cdr3_aa: CASSLGTSGTRLYEQYF

v_call: TRBV5-1
d_call: NA
clone_size: NA
j_call: TRBJ2-3
cdr3_nt: TGCGCCAGCAGCCCGTACTTGGCAGATACGCAGTATTTT
cdr3_aa: CASSPYLADTQYF

v_call: TRBV10-3
d_call: TRBD1
clone_size: NA
j_call: TRBJ2-2
cdr3_nt: TGTGCCATCAGTGGGACAGGGCACGTCGGGGAGCTGTTTTTT
cdr3_aa: CAISGTGHVGELFF

v_call: TRBV28
d_call: NA
clone_size: NA
j_call: TRBJ1-1
cdr3_nt: TGTGCCAGCAGACTACAGGGAAGTGAAGCTTTCTTT
cdr3_aa: CASRLQGSEAFF

v_call: TRBV19
d_call: TRBD2
clone_size: NA
j_call: TRBJ2-2
cdr3_nt: TGTGCCAGTAGTACCCCCCCACGACTAGCGGTAAACACCGGGGAGCTGTTTTTT
cdr3_aa: CASSTPPRLAVNTGELFF

v_call: TRBV11-2
d_call: NA
clone_size: NA
j_call: TRBJ2-7
cdr3_nt: TGTGCCAGCAGCCCCCACCCCCCTTTAGTTAGTGAGCAGTACTTC
cdr3_aa: CASSPHPPLVSEQYF

v_call: TRBV18
d_call: NA
clone_size: once
j_call: TRBJ1-1
cdr3_nt: TGTGCCATGGCCGGGGTTGGGGACACTGAAGCTTTCTTT
cdr3_aa: CAMAGVGDTEAFF

v_call: TRBV4-1
d_call: TRBD2
clone_size: NA
j_call: TRBJ2-1
cdr3_nt: TGCGCCAGCAGCCAAAGTCGTGGTAGACGGGAGGGCTGGAATGAGCAGTTCTTC
cdr3_aa: CASSQSRGRREGWNEQFF

v_call: TRBV11-3
d_call: NA
clone_size: NA
j_call: TRBJ2-1
cdr3_nt: TGTGCCAGCAGCAACCAGGGAACTGAGCAGTTCTTC
cdr3_aa: CASSNQGTEQFF

v_call: TRBV2
d_call: NA
clone_size: NA
j_call: TRBJ2-3
cdr3_nt: TGTGCCAGCAGTGAGTTTCGTAGCACAGATACGCAGTATTTT
cdr3_aa: CASSEFRSTDTQYF

v_call: TRBV7-2
d_call: NA
clone_size: NA
j_call: TRBJ1-5
cdr3_nt: TGTGCCAGCAGCTCAGCCCTAACGACACCACGGGGGGATCAGCCCCAGCATTTT
cdr3_aa: CASSSALTTPRGDQPQHF

v_call: TRBV29-1
d_call: NA
clone_size: NA
j_call: TRBJ2-7
cdr3_nt: TGCAGCGCAGGGATCACCTACGAGCAGTACTTC
cdr3_aa: CSAGITYEQYF

v_call: TRBV5-6
d_call: TRBD1
clone_size: NA
j_call: TRBJ1-5
cdr3_nt: TGTGCCAGCAGCCGAGGACGACAGGGGAACCAGCCCCAGCATTTT
cdr3_aa: CASSRGRQGNQPQHF

v_call: TRBV4-1
d_call: NA
clone_size: NA
j_call: TRBJ1-2
cdr3_nt: TGCGCCAGCAGCCAAGCCAGGGTGGGGGGCTACACCTTC
cdr3_aa: CASSQARVGGYTF

v_call: TRBV18
d_call: NA
clone_size: NA
j_call: TRBJ1-2
cdr3_nt: TGTGCCAGCTCACCACCGGGACAATCTGGCTACACCTTC
cdr3_aa: CASSPPGQSGYTF

v_call: TRBV2
d_call: NA
clone_size: NA
j_call: TRBJ1-5
cdr3_nt: TGTGCCAGCAGTTTCGCCGGGAGGAATCAGCCCCAGCATTTT
cdr3_aa: CASSFAGRNQPQHF

v_call: TRBV6-1
d_call: NA
clone_size: NA
j_call: TRBJ1-1
cdr3_nt: TGTGCCAGCAGTGAAAGTCGGGGTCCCCTGAACACTGAAGCTTTCTTT
cdr3_aa: CASSESRGPLNTEAFF

v_call: TRBV4-1
d_call: NA
clone_size: NA
j_call: TRBJ2-5
cdr3_nt: TGCGCCAGCAGCCAAATAGGGACTGGGAAAGAGACCCAGTACTTC
cdr3_aa: CASSQIGTGKETQYF

v_call: TRBV19
d_call: NA
clone_size: few
j_call: TRBJ1-1
cdr3_nt: TGTGCCAGTATTCGGGGGTACACTGAAGCTTTCTTT
cdr3_aa: CASIRGYTEAFF

v_call: TRBV2
d_call: NA
clone_size: NA
j_call: TRBJ1-1
cdr3_nt: TGTGCCAGCAGTGGAGACAGCATGAACACTGAAGCTTTCTTT
cdr3_aa: CASSGDSMNTEAFF

v_call: TRBV28
d_call: TRBD1
clone_size: NA
j_call: TRBJ1-1
cdr3_nt: TGTGCCAGCAGTGATGGACAGGGACAGAAAACCTGGCTCCTCGTCGGGGCTTTCTTT
cdr3_aa: CASSDGQGQKTWLLVGAFF

v_call: TRBV12-5
d_call: NA
clone_size: once
j_call: TRBJ2-2
cdr3_nt: TGTGCTAGTGGCCCCCCAGGGAGGGAGCTGTTTTTT
cdr3_aa: CASGPPGRELFF

v_call: TRBV6-5
d_call: TRBD1
clone_size: NA
j_call: TRBJ1-2
cdr3_nt: TGTGCCAGCAGCCCCGGGACAGGCGGCTATGGCTACACCTTC
cdr3_aa: CASSPGTGGYGYTF